Following are 23 T cell receptor beta chains from one sample sequenced in a study of blood T cell repertoires in COVID-19. Repertoires were generated with immunoSEQ multiplex PCR, while TCRdb's copy carries only in-frame clones and drops some. This sample has approximately 170,000 clones, with roughly 90% found just once. The sequencing input was PBMCs or T cells enriched from blood (not recorded which). The receptors here all came from a woman aged 18-29 years who had recovered from COVID-19.

This rearrangement joins TRBV3-1 (or the pseudogene TRBV3-2) to TRBJ1-5; 7 bases align to TRBD1. This CDR3 has 14 amino acids. Germline V lookup: CDR1 LGHDT, CDR2 YNNKEL (reference sequence). V gave up 4 bases and J gave up 7 bases; unmatched junction bases: 7. The CDR3 nucleotides read TGTGCCAGCAGCCCATGGACAGGAGTACAGCCCCAGCATTTT. Translating gives CASSPWTGVQPQHF.

The chain employs TRBV5-1 and TRBJ2-3; tentatively, D is TRBD2 (5 bases). The CDR3 is 16 amino acids. Trimming took 0 bases from V and 0 from J, leaving 11 bases between them. Germline V gives CDR1 SGHRS, CDR2 YFSETQ. CDR3 sequence reads: CASSLGPTGSTDTQYF. In DNA, the CDR3 is TGCGCCAGCAGCTTGGGGCCCACGGGAAGCACAGATACGCAGTATTTT.

The chain has TRBV27 and TRBJ2-5, with a weak D call TRBD2 (5 bases). Trimming cost V 5 bases and J 5 bases, with 9 bases left between them. This CDR3 is built from 12 residues. The germline gives CDR1 MNHEY, CDR2 SMNVEV (reference sequence). The CDR3 region is CASSRGRETQYF. CDR3 sequence (DNA): TGTGCCAGCAGTCGGGGTCGGGAGACCCAGTACTTC.

This chain connects TRBV9 to TRBJ2-2; TRBD2 agrees at 7 bases. The germline V gene has CDR1 SGDLS and CDR2 YYNGEE. The CDR3 has 15 amino acids. J was trimmed by 6 bases and V by 2 bases; bases with no gene match: 7. CDR3 loop: CASSVSASGSGELFF. The CDR3 DNA reads as TGTGCCAGCAGCGTGTCCGCTAGCGGCTCCGGGGAGCTGTTTTTT.

V usage is TRBV4-1 and J usage is TRBJ1-2; 10 nucleotides line up with TRBD1. The germline CDR1 and CDR2 sequences are MGHRA and YSYEKL. CDR3 length equals 13 residues. Trimming cost V 5 bases and J 7 bases; bases outside gene matches: 4. DNA for the CDR3: TGCGCCAGCAGCGACGGGACAGGGGTTGGCTACACCTTC. It encodes CASSDGTGVGYTF.

This clone occurred once. This chain joins TRBV5-4 and TRBJ2-3; D remains ambiguous. The CDR3 is made up of 17 amino acids. Germline loops: CDR1 SGHNT, CDR2 YYREEE (reference sequence). Trimming left V 0 bases short and J 0 bases short, with 14 bases between. The CDR3 loop is CASSLEVPGPSTDTQYF. CDR3 sequence (DNA): TGTGCCAGCAGCTTGGAGGTCCCAGGTCCCAGCACAGATACGCAGTATTTT.

This clone was counted between two and nine times. The chain has TRBV28 and TRBJ2-5; TRBD1 agrees at 8 bases. Germline V gives CDR1 MDHEN, CDR2 SYDVKM. V was pared by 5 bases and J by 0 bases, with 11 bases of the junction left unmatched. This CDR3 is built from 17 residues. The DNA for the CDR3 is TGTGCCAGCAGTAAACGACAGGGGCCGGGGTACCAAGAGACCCAGTACTTC. Protein product: CASSKRQGPGYQETQYF.

This chain connects TRBV6-2 or TRBV6-3 to TRBJ1-1, with unresolved D. The length of the CDR3 is 14 residues. V was trimmed by 2 bases and J by 0 bases, leaving 7 bases between them. Germline CDR1 MNHEY, CDR2 SVGEGT. The CDR3 sequence is CASSYLEMNTEAFF. CDR3 DNA sequence: TGTGCCAGCAGTTACCTAGAGATGAACACTGAAGCTTTCTTT.

The J gene is TRBJ2-1, the V gene TRBV5-6; tentatively, D is TRBD2 (5 bases). Germline lookup yields CDR1 SGHDT and CDR2 YYEEEE. V was clipped by 4 bases and J by 9 bases, with 23 bases between them. The CDR3 contains 16 residues. The CDR3 DNA is TGTGCCAGCAGCCCGGGGTTGGAAGCTATACAAGGTGAGCAGTTCTTC. This encodes CASSPGLEAIQGEQFF.

The chain is built from TRBV11-2 and TRBJ1-2, with 7 positions matching TRBD1. The trim removed 4 bases at V and 0 bases at J, leaving 5 bases unmatched. The CDR3 is 15 amino acids. Germline V gene lookup returns CDR1 SGHAT and CDR2 FQNNGV. CDR3 loop: CASSSLGTANYGYTF. The CDR3 bases are TGTGCCAGCAGCTCGCTCGGGACAGCTAACTATGGCTACACCTTC.

The genes are TRBV2 and TRBJ2-3, with a tentative D call TRBD2 (5 bases). Germline V gene lookup returns CDR1 SNHLY and CDR2 FYNNEI. Trimming stripped 7 bases from V and 6 bases from J, with 11 bases between. The CDR3 length is 12 residues. CDR3 sequence reads: CASTGRADTQYF. The CDR3 region has the DNA TGTGCCAGCACCGGGCGGGCGGATACGCAGTATTTT.

Comment on this clone: One end of the junction fails to match germline, which may point to a read error. The V gene is TRBV3-1 (or the pseudogene TRBV3-2), the J gene TRBJ1-4, with D possibly being TRBD1 (5 bases). The CDR3 covers 16 residues. CDR1 is LGHDT and CDR2 is YNNKEL in the germline V gene (reference sequence). The CDR3 DNA is TGTGCCAGCAACCAAGATCAGGGACTGGGCCCCGAAAAACTGTTTTTT. Amino acid sequence: CASNQDQGLGPEKLFF.

This clone was seen more than once but under ten times. This sequence joins TRBV28 and TRBJ2-1; D uncertain. CDR3 length equals 14 residues. Germline-derived CDR1 and CDR2 are MDHEN and SYDVKM. Trimming pared 0 bases from V and 8 bases from J, leaving 11 bases between. The CDR3 here is CASSLWLQSHEQFF. The CDR3 DNA reads TGTGCCAGCAGTTTATGGTTGCAGTCCCATGAGCAGTTCTTC.

The chain joins TRBV4-1 to TRBJ2-1, with 8 bases aligning to TRBD2. CDR1 and CDR2 (germline): MGHRA, YSYEKL. V gave up 4 bases and J gave up 4 bases; unmatched junction bases: 9. The CDR3 runs 16 residues. CDR3 nucleotides: TGCGCCAGCAGCCTGAAGCGGGAGACCTATTACAATGAGCAGTTCTTC. This encodes CASSLKRETYYNEQFF.

The V and J genes are TRBV19 and TRBJ2-2; 9 bases match TRBD2. This CDR3 comprises 16 residues. Unmatched junction bases numbered 6, after V lost 4 bases and J lost 3 bases. Germline loops: CDR1 LNHDA, CDR2 SQIVND (reference sequence). DNA for the CDR3: TGTGCCAGTAGTAAAGGACTAGCGTCTTACACCGGGGAGCTGTTTTTT. It codes for CASSKGLASYTGELFF.

This clone was detected only once. The chain carries TRBV4-2 and TRBJ2-7; 7 bases match TRBD1. V trimming: 4 bases; J trimming: 3 bases; junction bases outside the gene matches: 12. There are 16 residues in the CDR3. Germline-derived CDR1 and CDR2 are LGHNA and YNFKEQ. This CDR3 is CASSLQSRGLGYEQYF. CDR3 nucleotides: TGTGCCAGCAGCCTACAGAGTAGGGGGCTCGGCTACGAGCAGTACTTC.

The CDR3 is CASSSGQGEYEQYF. In nucleotides, the CDR3 is TGTGCCAGCAGCTCGGGACAGGGCGAATACGAGCAGTACTTC. This rearrangement joins TRBV7-6 to TRBJ2-7, with 9 bases that match TRBD1. The length of the CDR3 is 14 residues. From germline, CDR1 is SGHVS and CDR2 FNYEAQ. V shed 4 bases and J 4 bases; nucleotides not matched to a gene: 5.

The J gene is TRBJ1-2, the V gene TRBV5-6; D call uncertain. Germline CDR1 SGHDT, CDR2 YYEEEE. V was cut by 4 bases and J by 1 base, with 20 bases left in between. This CDR3 region has 17 residues. This chain's CDR3 is CASSLGFGETLNYGYTF. The CDR3, as DNA: TGTGCCAGCAGCCTGGGGTTTGGGGAGACCCTTAACTATGGCTACACCTTC.

The chain combines TRBV5-8 with TRBJ2-1; TRBD2 aligns across 13 bases. Per the germline V gene, CDR1 is SGHTS and CDR2 is YDEGEE. CDR3 length equals 20 residues. The J segment lost 0 bases and the V segment lost 3 bases, leaving 12 bases of the junction unmatched. This CDR3 is CASSSSRTSGSIGSYNEQFF. Written as DNA, the CDR3 is TGTGCCAGCAGCTCCTCCCGGACTAGCGGGAGTATTGGCTCCTACAATGAGCAGTTCTTC.

This chain connects TRBV5-1 to TRBJ1-5, with 7 positions matching TRBD1. The CDR3 runs to 15 residues. CDR1 SGHRS and CDR2 YFSETQ come from the germline V gene. The ends lost 0 bases at V and 6 bases at J; junction bases unmatched: 6. As DNA, the CDR3 is TGCGCCAGCAGCTTGGGGGACAGTTCGAGTCAGCCCCAGCATTTT. It specifies CASSLGDSSSQPQHF. The full variable domain, its missing parts supplied by reference TRBV5-1 and TRBJ1-5, is KAGVTQTPRYLIKTRGQQVTLSCSPISGHRSVSWYQQTPGQGLQFLFEYFSETQRNKGNFPGRFSGRQFSNSRSEMNVSTLELGDSALYLCASSLGDSSSQPQHFGDGTRLSIL.

CDR3 sequence: CASRATDRGRGTQYF. CDR3 DNA sequence: TGTGCCAGCAGGGCTACCGACAGGGGGAGGGGGACCCAGTACTTC. V and J are TRBV28 and TRBJ2-5, with 9 positions matching TRBD1. Germline-derived CDR1 and CDR2 are MDHEN and SYDVKM. The CDR3 length is 15 residues. V shed 6 bases and J 7 bases; nucleotides not matched to a gene: 12.

This clone was seen once. The CDR3 DNA reads as TGTGCCAGCAGCTTGGCCAATACCAGGGGGCGTGAGACCCAGTACTTC. Amino acids: CASSLANTRGRETQYF. The chain employs TRBV5-4 and TRBJ2-5; 8 nucleotides align to TRBD1. The CDR3 is 16 residues long. V shed 0 bases, J shed 5 bases, and the junction held 9 bases outside the gene matches. The germline gives CDR1 SGHNT, CDR2 YYREEE (reference sequence).

The chain couples TRBV28 to TRBJ2-7; TRBD2 matches at 12 bases. Unmatched junction bases numbered 4, after V lost 5 bases and J lost 2 bases. The CDR3 is 15 residues long. Germline V gives CDR1 MDHEN, CDR2 SYDVKM. The CDR3 nucleotides read TGTGCCAGCAGTCCGGCTAGCGGGAGGGCCTACGAGCAGTACTTC. This encodes CASSPASGRAYEQYF.